Listed below are T cell receptor beta chains from one sample, sequenced in a study of regulatory T cells in long-lasting Graves disease. TCRdb reanalysed the multiplex PCR reads using MiXCR and keeps one entry per CDR3 protein. The sample lists hundreds of thousands of distinct CDR3 sequences, around 15% seen once, with more than 15% in the top ten. The same data also went into a second study, on T cells in Graves' hyperthyroidism and ophthalmopathy.

The sequencing here drew on peripheral blood mononuclear cells (PBMCs), taken at new diagnosis, from a patient treated with antithyroid drugs. These receptors were taken from a woman aged 25 to 39 with Graves disease. CDR3s include the opening cysteine and the closing phenylalanine or tryptophan. Each record gives: V gene, J gene, D gene, clone size, CDR3 protein, CDR3 DNA. D genes are given only for firm matches. For some rows the clone size is stated as once, few or many, or as a class when expanded; others skip it.

v_gene: TRBV9
j_gene: TRBJ2-3
d_gene: NA
abundance: NA
CDR3aa: CASSVGSGRLQYF
CDR3nt: TGTGCCAGCAGCGTAGGGTCGGGGCGATTGCAGTATTTT

v_gene: TRBV27
j_gene: TRBJ2-5
d_gene: NA
abundance: few
CDR3aa: CASTGYHQGREETQYF
CDR3nt: TGTGCCAGCACTGGTTACCACCAGGGGCGGGAAGAGACCCAGTACTTC

v_gene: TRBV24-1
j_gene: TRBJ2-3
d_gene: NA
abundance: once
CDR3aa: CATRDSYSTDTQYF
CDR3nt: TGTGCCACCAGGGATTCCTATAGCACAGATACGCAGTATTTT

v_gene: TRBV10-3
j_gene: TRBJ2-5
d_gene: TRBD1
abundance: NA
CDR3aa: CAIGDSQETQYF
CDR3nt: TGTGCCATCGGGGACAGCCAAGAGACCCAGTACTTC

v_gene: TRBV18
j_gene: TRBJ2-3
d_gene: NA
abundance: NA
CDR3aa: CASSPTAMAPGTQYF
CDR3nt: TGTGCCAGCTCACCTACGGCGATGGCCCCCGGGACGCAGTATTTT

v_gene: TRBV18
j_gene: TRBJ2-1
d_gene: NA
abundance: few
CDR3aa: CASSPRQDNYNEQFF
CDR3nt: TGTGCCAGCTCACCAAGACAGGACAACTACAATGAGCAGTTCTTC

v_gene: TRBV28
j_gene: TRBJ1-1
d_gene: NA
abundance: few
CDR3aa: CASSWTTGEAFF
CDR3nt: TGTGCCAGCAGTTGGACTACGGGGGAAGCTTTCTTT

v_gene: TRBV7-9
j_gene: TRBJ1-1
d_gene: NA
abundance: many
CDR3aa: CASSHYLQGEAFF
CDR3nt: TGTGCCAGCAGCCATTACTTACAGGGAGAAGCTTTCTTT

v_gene: TRBV24-1
j_gene: TRBJ1-5
d_gene: TRBD1
abundance: few
CDR3aa: CATSQQGRRDQPQHF
CDR3nt: TGTGCCACCAGTCAACAGGGGCGGAGAGATCAGCCCCAGCATTTT

v_gene: TRBV5-1
j_gene: TRBJ2-5
d_gene: TRBD1
abundance: NA
CDR3aa: CASAGTAQETQYF
CDR3nt: TGCGCCAGCGCCGGGACAGCGCAAGAGACCCAGTACTTC